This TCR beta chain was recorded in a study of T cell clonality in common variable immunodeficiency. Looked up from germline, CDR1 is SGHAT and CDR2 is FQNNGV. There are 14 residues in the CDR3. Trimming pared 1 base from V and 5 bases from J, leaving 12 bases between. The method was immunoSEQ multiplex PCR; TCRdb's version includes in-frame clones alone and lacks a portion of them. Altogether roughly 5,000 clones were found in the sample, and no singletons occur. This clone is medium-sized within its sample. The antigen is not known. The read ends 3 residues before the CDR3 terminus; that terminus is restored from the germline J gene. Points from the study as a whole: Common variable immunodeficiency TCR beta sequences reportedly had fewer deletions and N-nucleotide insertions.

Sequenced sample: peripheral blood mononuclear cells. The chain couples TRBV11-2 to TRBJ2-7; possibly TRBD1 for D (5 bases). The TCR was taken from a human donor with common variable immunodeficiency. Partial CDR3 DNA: TGTGCCAGCAGCTTAGGACAGACACCACACGAG. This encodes CASSLGQTPHE. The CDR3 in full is CASSLGQTPHEQYF.